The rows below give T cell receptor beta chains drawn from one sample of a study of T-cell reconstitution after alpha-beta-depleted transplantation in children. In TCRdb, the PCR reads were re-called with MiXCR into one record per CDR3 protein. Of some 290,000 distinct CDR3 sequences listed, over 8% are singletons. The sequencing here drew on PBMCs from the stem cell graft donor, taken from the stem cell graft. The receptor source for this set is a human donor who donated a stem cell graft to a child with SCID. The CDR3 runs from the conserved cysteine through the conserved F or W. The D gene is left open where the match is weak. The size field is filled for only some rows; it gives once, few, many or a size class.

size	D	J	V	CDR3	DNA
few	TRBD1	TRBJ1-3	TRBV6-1	CASIPGTAGGNTIYF	TGTGCCAGCATCCCCGGGACAGCGGGTGGAAACACCATATATTTT
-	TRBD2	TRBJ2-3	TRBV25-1	CASSDSRLAGTDPQYF	TGTGCCAGCAGTGACTCTAGACTAGCGGGCACAGATCCGCAGTATTTT
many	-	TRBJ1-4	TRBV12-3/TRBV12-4	CASSFSRESRELFF	TGTGCCAGCAGTTTCTCCAGGGAAAGTAGGGAACTGTTTTTT
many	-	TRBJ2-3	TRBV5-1	CASSLVEGADTQYF	TGCGCCAGCAGCTTGGTGGAGGGCGCAGATACGCAGTATTTT
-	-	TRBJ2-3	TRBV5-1	CASSLEGVTDTQYF	TGCGCCAGCAGCTTGGAAGGCGTGACAGATACGCAGTATTTT
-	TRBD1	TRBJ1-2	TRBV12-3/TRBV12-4	CASSPWDRANYGYTF	TGTGCCAGCAGTCCCTGGGACAGAGCTAACTATGGCTACACCTTC
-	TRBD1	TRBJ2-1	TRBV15	CATSRGQGNYNEQFF	TGTGCCACCAGCAGGGGACAGGGGAACTACAATGAGCAGTTCTTC
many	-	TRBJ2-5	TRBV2	CASSEQGFQETQYF	TGTGCCAGCAGTGAACAGGGATTCCAAGAGACCCAGTACTTC
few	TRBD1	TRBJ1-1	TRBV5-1	CASSPGGPNTEAFF	TGCGCCAGCAGCCCAGGGGGGCCGAACACTGAAGCTTTCTTT
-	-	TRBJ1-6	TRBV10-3	CAISESQVRDDNSPLHF	TGTGCCATCAGTGAGTCGCAGGTCAGGGATGATAATTCACCCCTCCACTTT
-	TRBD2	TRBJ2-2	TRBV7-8	CASTTGLAVTGELFF	TGTGCCAGCACCACGGGACTAGCGGTCACCGGGGAGCTGTTTTTT
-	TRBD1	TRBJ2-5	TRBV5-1	CASSGDRVQETQYF	TGCGCCAGCAGCGGGGACAGGGTTCAAGAGACCCAGTACTTC
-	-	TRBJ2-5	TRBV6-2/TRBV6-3	CASSYTDTEETQYF	TGTGCCAGCAGTTACACGGACACTGAGGAGACCCAGTACTTC
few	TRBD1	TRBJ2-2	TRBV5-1	CASSQGVNTGELFF	TGCGCCAGCTCGCAGGGGGTAAACACCGGGGAGCTGTTTTTT
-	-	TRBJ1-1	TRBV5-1	CASSFAGRDTEAFF	TGCGCCAGCAGCTTTGCAGGGAGGGACACTGAAGCTTTCTTT
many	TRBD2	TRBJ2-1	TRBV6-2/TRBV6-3	CASSYETGPVLAGGSSYNEQFF	TGTGCCAGCAGTTACGAGACAGGACCGGTGCTAGCGGGGGGCAGCTCCTACAATGAGCAGTTCTTC
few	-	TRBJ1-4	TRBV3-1	CASSPGTAHEKLFF	TGTGCCAGCAGCCCCGGGACGGCCCATGAAAAACTGTTTTTT
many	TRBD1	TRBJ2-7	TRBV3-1	CASSPYRGYEQYF	TGTGCCAGCAGCCCTTACAGGGGCTACGAGCAGTACTTC
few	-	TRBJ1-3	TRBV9	CASSVLPSVLDINSGNTIYF	TGTGCCAGCAGCGTATTGCCCTCGGTTCTCGACATAAACTCTGGAAACACCATATATTTT
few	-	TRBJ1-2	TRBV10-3	CATTGFYGYTF	TGTGCCACCACAGGATTCTATGGCTACACCTTC
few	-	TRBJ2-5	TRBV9	CASSVETTGLTQYF	TGTGCCAGCAGCGTAGAGACCACGGGATTGACCCAGTACTTC
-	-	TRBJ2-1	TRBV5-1	CASSSADTYNEQFF	TGCGCCAGCAGCTCCGCGGATACCTACAATGAGCAGTTCTTC
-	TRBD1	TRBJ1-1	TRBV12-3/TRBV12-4	CASILTGDGTEAFF	TGTGCCAGCATTTTGACAGGGGATGGGACTGAAGCTTTCTTT
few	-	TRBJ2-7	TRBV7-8	CASSFTGHDEQYF	TGTGCCAGCAGCTTTACAGGGCACGACGAGCAGTACTTC
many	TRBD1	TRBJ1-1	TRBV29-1	CSVRTGGGTEAFF	TGCAGCGTGAGGACAGGGGGAGGCACTGAAGCTTTCTTT
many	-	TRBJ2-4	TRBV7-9	CASSLWAGLAKNIQYF	TGTGCCAGCAGCTTATGGGCGGGGTTGGCCAAAAACATTCAGTACTTC
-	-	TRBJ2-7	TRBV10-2	CASGTSPYEQYF	TGCGCCAGCGGGACTTCCCCCTACGAGCAGTACTTC
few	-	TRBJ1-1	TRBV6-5	CASSYRGRAFF	TGTGCCAGCAGTTACCGCGGGAGAGCTTTCTTT
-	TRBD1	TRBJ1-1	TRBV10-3	CAISDPRQGALTEAFF	TGTGCCATCAGTGACCCACGCCAGGGGGCTCTTACTGAAGCTTTCTTT
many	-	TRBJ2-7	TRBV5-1	CASSAGDRRYEQYF	TGCGCCAGCAGCGCCGGGGACCGACGCTACGAGCAGTACTTC
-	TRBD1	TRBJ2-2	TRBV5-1	CASSPGQFNGELFF	TGCGCCAGCAGCCCGGGACAGTTTAACGGGGAGCTGTTTTTT
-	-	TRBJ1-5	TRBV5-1	CASSLDSGMEPQHF	TGCGCCAGCAGCTTGGACTCGGGCATGGAGCCCCAGCATTTT
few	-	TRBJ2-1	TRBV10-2	CASMAESSYNEQFF	TGCGCCAGCATGGCCGAAAGCTCCTACAATGAGCAGTTCTTC
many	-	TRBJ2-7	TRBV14	CASSQLGSTRNYEQYF	TGTGCCAGCAGCCAATTAGGGTCAACGAGAAACTACGAGCAGTACTTC
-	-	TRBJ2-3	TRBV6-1	CASSEWGGGLTDTQYF	TGTGCCAGCAGTGAATGGGGTGGGGGCCTCACAGATACGCAGTATTTT
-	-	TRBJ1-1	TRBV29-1	CSVEYDRPNTEAFF	TGCAGCGTTGAGTACGACAGGCCGAACACTGAAGCTTTCTTT
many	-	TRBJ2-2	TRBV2	CASRTQGGTGELFF	TGTGCCAGCAGGACTCAGGGAGGCACCGGGGAGCTGTTTTTT
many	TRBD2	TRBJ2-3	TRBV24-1	CATQTSGDTDTQYF	TGTGCCACCCAGACTAGCGGGGACACAGATACGCAGTATTTT
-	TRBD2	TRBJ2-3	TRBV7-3	CASSPRRLGTSGERDTQYF	TGTGCCAGCAGCCCCAGACGGTTAGGGACTAGCGGGGAGAGAGATACGCAGTATTTT
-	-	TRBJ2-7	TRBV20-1	CSANIGTPEQYF	TGCAGTGCCAACATCGGGACCCCCGAGCAGTACTTC
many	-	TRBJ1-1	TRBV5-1	CASSPRVGDGTEAFF	TGCGCCAGCAGCCCCAGGGTGGGTGACGGCACTGAAGCTTTCTTT
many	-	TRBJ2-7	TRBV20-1	CSVVGRPYEQYF	TGCAGTGTGGTAGGACGGCCTTACGAGCAGTACTTC
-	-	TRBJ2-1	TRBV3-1	CASSPPTDNEQFF	TGTGCCAGCAGCCCTCCTACCGACAATGAGCAGTTCTTC
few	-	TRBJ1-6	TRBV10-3	CAIGDSASYNSPLHF	TGTGCCATCGGGGATTCGGCCTCCTATAATTCACCCCTCCACTTT
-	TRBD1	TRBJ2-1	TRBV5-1	CASRDRGLNEQFF	TGCGCCAGCCGGGACAGGGGCTTGAATGAGCAGTTCTTC
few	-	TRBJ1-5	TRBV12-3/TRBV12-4	CASARAVWGADQPQHF	TGTGCCAGCGCTAGGGCAGTGTGGGGCGCGGATCAGCCCCAGCATTTT
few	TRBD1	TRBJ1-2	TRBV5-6	CASSFQGAGGYTF	TGTGCCAGCAGCTTCCAGGGGGCAGGTGGCTACACCTTC
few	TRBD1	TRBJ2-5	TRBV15	CATSSGQGSETQYF	TGTGCCACCAGTTCCGGACAGGGAAGCGAGACCCAGTACTTC
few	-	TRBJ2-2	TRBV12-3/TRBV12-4	CASTYGAWNTGELFF	TGTGCCAGCACTTATGGGGCTTGGAACACCGGGGAGCTGTTTTTT